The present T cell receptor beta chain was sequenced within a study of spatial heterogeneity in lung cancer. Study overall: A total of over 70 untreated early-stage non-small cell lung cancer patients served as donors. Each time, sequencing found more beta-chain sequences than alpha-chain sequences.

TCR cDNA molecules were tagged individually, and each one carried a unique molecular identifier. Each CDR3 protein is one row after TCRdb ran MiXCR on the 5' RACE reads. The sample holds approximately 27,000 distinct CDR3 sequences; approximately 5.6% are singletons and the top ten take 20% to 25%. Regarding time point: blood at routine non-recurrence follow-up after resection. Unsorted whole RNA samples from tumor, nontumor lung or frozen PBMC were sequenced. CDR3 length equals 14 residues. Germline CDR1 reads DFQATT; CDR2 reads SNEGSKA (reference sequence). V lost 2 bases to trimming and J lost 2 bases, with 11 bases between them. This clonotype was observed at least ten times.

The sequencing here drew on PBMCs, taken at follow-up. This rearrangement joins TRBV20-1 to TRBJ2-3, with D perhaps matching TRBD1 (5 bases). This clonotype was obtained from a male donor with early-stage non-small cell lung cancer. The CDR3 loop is CSARPGQNTDTQYF. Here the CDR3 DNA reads TGCAGTGCTAGACCAGGGCAAAACACAGATACGCAGTATTTT.